The 17 T cell receptor beta chains below were found in one sample sequenced in a study of cytomegalovirus exposure and HLA in healthy donors. 60 Vbeta and 13 Jbeta primers were used in PCR. This table comes from immunoSEQ multiplex PCR, and its TCRdb copy is limited to in-frame clones, with some not included. In the table there are 100,000 to 150,000 clones, around three quarters of which are singletons. The sample comprised PBMCs. Receptors were obtained from a woman aged 40 to 55 in good health and CMV-seropositive.

This clone was found once. V is TRBV7-2 and J is TRBJ2-5, with TRBD2 matching 15 bases. Unmatched junction bases numbered 6, after V lost 5 bases and J lost 2 bases. This CDR3 region has 17 residues. Germline V gene sequence: CDR1 SGHTA, CDR2 FQGNSA. The CDR3 is CASSKGLAGGRQETQYF. The DNA for the CDR3 is TGTGCCAGCAGCAAGGGACTAGCGGGAGGTCGGCAAGAGACCCAGTACTTC.

The chain combines TRBV6-5 with TRBJ2-7; 9 nucleotides line up with TRBD2. The CDR3 runs 14 residues. The germline V gene has CDR1 MNHEY and CDR2 SVGAGI. Trimming removed 2 bases from V and 4 bases from J; junction bases left unmatched: 3. The CDR3 loop is CASSYGGRAYEQYF. In DNA form, the CDR3 reads TGTGCCAGCAGTTACGGCGGGAGGGCGTACGAGCAGTACTTC.

The V gene is TRBV19, the J gene TRBJ2-3, with D possibly being TRBD1 (6 bases). Trimming removed 11 bases at V and 8 bases at J, with 17 bases between. The V gene's germline CDR1 is LNHDA and CDR2 SQIVND (reference sequence). This CDR3 has 12 amino acids. This CDR3 reads CASGDTGITQYF. The CDR3 DNA follows: TGTGCCTCAGGGGATACCGGTATTACGCAGTATTTT.

The chain couples TRBV6-5 to TRBJ2-7; 7 bases fit TRBD1. Looked up from germline, CDR1 is MNHEY and CDR2 is SVGAGI. V was clipped by 5 bases and J by 0 bases; unmatched bases: 7. The CDR3 is 15 amino acids. CDR3 bases: TGTGCCAGCAGTCAGACCCGACAGGGCTCCTACGAGCAGTACTTC. Encoded protein: CASSQTRQGSYEQYF.

This clone showed up just once. The chain couples TRBV5-8 to TRBJ2-6; a weak D match, TRBD1 (6 bases). The CDR3 loop spans 18 amino acids. The germline gives CDR1 SGHTS, CDR2 YDEGEE. Trimming pared 4 bases from V and 0 bases from J, leaving 17 bases between. DNA for the CDR3: TGTGCCAGCAGCCCCTGGCCGGGACAAAGCTCTGGGGCCAACGTCCTGACTTTC. It is translated as CASSPWPGQSSGANVLTF. The whole variable domain, filled in from reference TRBV5-8 and TRBJ2-6, reads EAGVTQSPTHLIKTRGQQATLRCSPISGHTSVYWYQQALGLGLQFLLWYDEGEERNRGNFPPRFSGRQFPNYSSELNVNALELEDSALYLCASSPWPGQSSGANVLTFGAGSRLTVL.

This chain links TRBV19 with TRBJ1-1, with D hard to call. The CDR3 contains 13 residues. Germline-derived CDR1 and CDR2 are LNHDA and SQIVND (reference sequence). V lost 3 bases and J 1 base, leaving 6 bases between the germline ends. This CDR3 reads CASSMPGNTEAFF. The DNA for the CDR3 is TGTGCCAGTAGTATGCCGGGGAACACTGAAGCTTTCTTT.

V gene TRBV10-3 combines with J gene TRBJ2-1; 8 positions agree with TRBD2. Germline CDR1 is ENHRY and CDR2 is SYGVKD. This CDR3 contains 15 residues. J gave up 9 bases and V 4 bases, and 11 bases lay outside the gene matches. DNA for the CDR3: TGTGCCATCAGTGCGGAAGCGGGAGACCCTGGTGAGCAGTTCTTC. This encodes CAISAEAGDPGEQFF.

This chain links TRBV6-4 with TRBJ2-1; D unresolved. Between the trimmed V and J ends, which lost 0 bases and 0 bases, there was a span of 9 bases. Germline V gene sequence: CDR1 MRHNA, CDR2 SNTAGT. This CDR3 region has 16 residues. The CDR3 loop reads CASSDSAISSYNEQFF. CDR3 DNA: TGTGCCAGCAGTGACTCGGCCATCAGCTCCTACAATGAGCAGTTCTTC.

The chain employs TRBV27 and TRBJ2-5; D is ambiguous. Germline V gene sequence: CDR1 MNHEY, CDR2 SMNVEV (reference sequence). The CDR3 runs to 13 residues. Trimming removed 3 bases from V and 4 bases from J, with 9 bases in between. The CDR3 region has the DNA TGTGCCAGCAGTTTCGGTTCCGGAGAGACCCAGTACTTC. The encoded protein is CASSFGSGETQYF.

Only a few counts were recorded for this clone. The V and J genes are TRBV6-5 and TRBJ1-4, with no clear D. Germline CDR1 and CDR2: MNHEY and SVGAGI. This CDR3 is built from 13 residues. The V end was cut by 5 bases, the J end by 4 bases, with 8 bases between. The CDR3 coding sequence is TGTGCCAGCAGTGTGGGCCTTAATGAAAAACTGTTTTTT. Translating it yields CASSVGLNEKLFF.

The V gene is TRBV5-6, the J gene TRBJ1-5; D gene ambiguous. Germline CDR1 is SGHDT and CDR2 is YYEEEE. The CDR3 sequence is 16 residues long. The germline V and J ends were trimmed by 0 bases and 2 bases, with 12 bases remaining between them. For the CDR3, the DNA is TGTGCCAGCAGCTTGGGTTCACTCACCGGCAATCAGCCCCAGCATTTT. Encoded protein: CASSLGSLTGNQPQHF.

This clone was seen only a few times. This chain connects TRBV5-1 to TRBJ1-2; D might be TRBD1 (6 bases). Germline V gene sequence: CDR1 SGHRS, CDR2 YFSETQ. The ends were cut back, 1 base at V and 5 bases at J, with 21 bases in the middle. The CDR3 loop spans 17 amino acids. CDR3: CASSLTSSGGAKYGYTF. In DNA, the CDR3 is TGCGCCAGCAGCTTGACATCTTCGGGGGGCGCAAAGTATGGCTACACCTTC. The full variable domain, with the rest looked up from reference TRBV5-1 and TRBJ1-2, is KAGVTQTPRYLIKTRGQQVTLSCSPISGHRSVSWYQQTPGQGLQFLFEYFSETQRNKGNFPGRFSGRQFSNSRSEMNVSTLELGDSALYLCASSLTSSGGAKYGYTFGSGTRLTVV.

This chain connects TRBV29-1 to TRBJ2-3, with 12 bases lining up with TRBD2. The CDR3 covers 15 residues. Germline V gene sequence: CDR1 SQVTM, CDR2 ANQGSEA. V lost 8 bases to trimming and J lost 3 bases; unmatched junction nucleotides: 9. This chain's CDR3 is CSSLAGTSGTDTQYF. DNA of the CDR3: TGCAGCTCACTGGCGGGGACTAGCGGGACAGATACGCAGTATTTT.

The V call is TRBV7-2, the J call TRBJ2-3; TRBD2 aligns across 8 bases. From germline, CDR1 is SGHTA and CDR2 FQGNSA. With V trimmed by 0 bases and J by 8 bases, 10 bases remained unmatched. This CDR3 is 16 amino acids long. This CDR3 is CASSLAQVISGSTQYF. CDR3 in DNA: TGTGCCAGCAGCTTAGCGCAGGTTATAAGCGGGAGTACGCAGTATTTT.

J is TRBJ1-1 and V is TRBV28; D call uncertain. Germline CDR1 is MDHEN and CDR2 is SYDVKM. V was clipped by 3 bases and J by 4 bases, with 9 bases between them. The CDR3 loop spans 13 amino acids. The CDR3 sequence: CASSFGEGTEAFF. In nucleotides, the CDR3 is TGTGCCAGCAGTTTCGGAGAAGGCACTGAAGCTTTCTTT.

The chain combines TRBV5-6 with TRBJ1-2, with 7 nucleotides matching TRBD1. CDR3 size: 17 residues. V gave up 4 bases and J gave up 3 bases; unmatched junction bases: 15. CDR1 and CDR2 from the germline V gene are SGHDT and YYEEEE. The CDR3 nucleotides read TGTGCCAGCAGCGGATCCGGGACAGCTGCCGTGGACTATGGCTACACCTTC. It specifies CASSGSGTAAVDYGYTF.

The genes are TRBV7-2 and TRBJ1-5; tentatively, D is TRBD1 (5 bases). From germline, CDR1 is SGHTA and CDR2 FQGNSA. This CDR3 has 16 amino acids. Trimming removed 5 bases at V and 0 bases at J, with 14 bases between. CDR3 coding DNA: TGTGCCAGCAGCCCAGGGCCGCCTTATAGCAATCAGCCCCAGCATTTT. Amino acid sequence: CASSPGPPYSNQPQHF.